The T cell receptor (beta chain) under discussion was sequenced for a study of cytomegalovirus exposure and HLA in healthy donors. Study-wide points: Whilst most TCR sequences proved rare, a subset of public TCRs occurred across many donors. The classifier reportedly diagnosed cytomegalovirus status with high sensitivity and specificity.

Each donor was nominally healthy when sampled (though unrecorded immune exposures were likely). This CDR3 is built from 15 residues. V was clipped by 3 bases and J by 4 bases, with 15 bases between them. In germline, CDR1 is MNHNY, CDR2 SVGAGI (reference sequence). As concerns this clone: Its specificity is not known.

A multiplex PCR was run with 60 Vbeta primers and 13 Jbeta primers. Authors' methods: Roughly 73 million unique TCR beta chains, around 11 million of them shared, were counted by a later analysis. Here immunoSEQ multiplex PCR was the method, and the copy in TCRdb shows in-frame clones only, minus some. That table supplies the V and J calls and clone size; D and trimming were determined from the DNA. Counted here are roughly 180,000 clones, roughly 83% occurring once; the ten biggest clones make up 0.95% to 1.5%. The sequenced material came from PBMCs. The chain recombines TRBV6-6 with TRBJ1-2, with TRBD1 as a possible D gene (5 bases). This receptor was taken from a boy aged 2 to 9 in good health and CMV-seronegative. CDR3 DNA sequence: TGTGCCAGCAGTTATGGGCGCACAGGATTCTATGGCTACACCTTC. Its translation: CASSYGRTGFYGYTF.